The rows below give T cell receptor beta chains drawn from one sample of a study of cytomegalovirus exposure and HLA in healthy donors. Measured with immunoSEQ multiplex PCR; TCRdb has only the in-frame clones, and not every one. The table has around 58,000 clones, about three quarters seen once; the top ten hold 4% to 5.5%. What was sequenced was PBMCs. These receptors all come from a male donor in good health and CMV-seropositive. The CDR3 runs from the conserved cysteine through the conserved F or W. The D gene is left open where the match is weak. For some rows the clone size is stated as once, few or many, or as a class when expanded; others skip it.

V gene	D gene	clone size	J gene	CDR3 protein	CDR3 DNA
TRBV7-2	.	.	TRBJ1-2	CASSPPDTGYGYTF	TGTGCCAGCAGCCCGCCGGACACTGGCTATGGCTACACCTTC
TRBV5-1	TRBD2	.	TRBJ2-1	CASSLERGDSYNEQFF	TGCGCCAGCAGCCTTGAGCGGGGGGACTCCTACAATGAGCAGTTCTTC
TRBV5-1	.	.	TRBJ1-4	CASSLVAGGYEKLFF	TGCGCCAGCAGCTTGGTCGCTGGGGGCTATGAAAAACTGTTTTTT
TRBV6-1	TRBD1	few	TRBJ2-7	CASSERGRGRDEQYF	TGTGCCAGCAGTGAAAGGGGCAGGGGGCGCGACGAGCAGTACTTC
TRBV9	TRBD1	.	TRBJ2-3	CASSVVDRATDTQYF	TGTGCCAGCAGCGTAGTAGACAGGGCCACAGATACGCAGTATTTT
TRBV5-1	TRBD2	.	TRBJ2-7	CASSSRGSYEQYF	TGCGCCAGCAGTTCGCGGGGGAGTTACGAGCAGTACTTC
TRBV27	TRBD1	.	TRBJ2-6	CATQAPGQGASGANVLTF	TGTGCCACCCAGGCCCCGGGACAGGGGGCGTCTGGGGCCAACGTCCTGACTTTC
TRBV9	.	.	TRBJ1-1	CASSPLTALNTEAFF	TGTGCCAGCAGCCCTCTGACAGCATTAAACACTGAAGCTTTCTTT
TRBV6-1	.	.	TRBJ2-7	CASSESRLSTYEQYF	TGTGCCAGCAGTGAATCTAGACTATCCACCTACGAGCAGTACTTC
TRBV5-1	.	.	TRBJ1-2	CASSPSDSSGYTF	TGCGCCAGCAGCCCCTCGGACAGTTCTGGCTACACCTTC
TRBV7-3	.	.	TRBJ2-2	CASSLQATGELFF	TGTGCCAGCAGCTTGCAGGCCACCGGGGAGCTGTTTTTT
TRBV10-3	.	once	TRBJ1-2	CAISGGGANYGYTF	TGTGCCATCAGTGGAGGAGGGGCGAACTATGGCTACACCTTC
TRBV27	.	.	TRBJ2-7	CASSRGSYEQYF	TGTGCCAGCAGTCGGGGCTCCTACGAGCAGTACTTC
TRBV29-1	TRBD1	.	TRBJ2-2	CSVAQGMNTGELFF	TGCAGCGTTGCACAGGGGATGAACACCGGGGAGCTGTTTTTT
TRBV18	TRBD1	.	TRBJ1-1	CASSGQGADTEAFF	TGTGCCAGCTCAGGACAGGGGGCGGACACTGAAGCTTTCTTT
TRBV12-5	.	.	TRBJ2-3	CASGLEQGVTQYF	TGTGCTAGTGGTTTGGAACAGGGAGTAACGCAGTATTTT
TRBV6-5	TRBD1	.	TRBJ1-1	CASSYTTGGTEAFF	TGTGCCAGCAGTTACACCACAGGGGGCACTGAAGCTTTCTTT
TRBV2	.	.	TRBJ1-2	CASFLSQGRGYGYTF	TGTGCCAGCTTTCTTTCACAGGGACGAGGCTATGGCTACACCTTC
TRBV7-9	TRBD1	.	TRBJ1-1	CASSRTGGNTEAFF	TGTGCCAGCAGCCGGACAGGGGGTAACACTGAAGCTTTCTTT
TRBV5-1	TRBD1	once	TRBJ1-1	CASSWGDRENTEAFF	TGCGCCAGCAGCTGGGGGGACAGGGAGAACACTGAAGCTTTCTTT
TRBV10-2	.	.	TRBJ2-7	CASSDTGLTYEQYF	TGCGCCAGCAGTGACACAGGGTTAACCTACGAGCAGTACTTC
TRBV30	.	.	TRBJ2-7	CAWSVGRVSYEQYF	TGTGCCTGGAGTGTAGGTCGGGTCTCCTACGAGCAGTACTTC
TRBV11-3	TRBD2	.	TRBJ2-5	CASSLPLSGGAETQYF	TGTGCCAGCAGCCTCCCCTTGAGCGGGGGGGCGGAGACCCAGTACTTC
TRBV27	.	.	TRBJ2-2	CASSLISAGELFF	TGTGCCAGCAGTTTAATCTCGGCCGGGGAGCTGTTTTTT
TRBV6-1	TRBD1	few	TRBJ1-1	CASRIQGHTEAFF	TGTGCCAGCAGGATACAGGGGCACACTGAAGCTTTCTTT
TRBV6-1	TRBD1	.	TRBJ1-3	CASRPQGAGNTIYF	TGTGCCAGCAGACCACAGGGGGCTGGAAACACCATATATTTT
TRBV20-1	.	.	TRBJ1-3	CSARYGNTIYF	TGCAGTGCTCGCTACGGAAACACCATATATTTT
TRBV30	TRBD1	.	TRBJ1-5	CAWSWTGQGPQHF	TGTGCCTGGAGTTGGACAGGGCAGGGGCCCCAGCATTTT
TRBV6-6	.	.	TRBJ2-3	CASTSRGNGATDTQYF	TGTGCCAGCACCTCGAGGGGGAACGGAGCCACAGATACGCAGTATTTT
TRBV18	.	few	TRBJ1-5	CASSADKPYQPQHF	TGTGCCAGCTCGGCCGATAAACCCTATCAGCCCCAGCATTTT
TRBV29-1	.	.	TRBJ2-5	CSVERGGGETQYF	TGCAGCGTTGAAAGGGGAGGGGGGGAGACCCAGTACTTC
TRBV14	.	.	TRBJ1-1	CASSRQGTTEAFF	TGTGCCAGCAGCCGGCAGGGGACCACTGAAGCTTTCTTT
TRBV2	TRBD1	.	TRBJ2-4	CASNPGTGGLNIQYF	TGTGCCAGCAACCCTGGGACAGGGGGCTTGAACATTCAGTACTTC
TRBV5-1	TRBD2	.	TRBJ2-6	CASSLLGGAGANVLTF	TGCGCCAGCAGCTTGTTGGGGGGGGCTGGGGCCAACGTCCTGACTTTC
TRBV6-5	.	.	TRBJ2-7	CASSYKLASSYEQYF	TGTGCCAGCAGTTATAAACTAGCAAGCTCCTACGAGCAGTACTTC
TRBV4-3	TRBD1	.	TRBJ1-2	CASSPKSRRTGEGYTF	TGCGCCAGCAGCCCGAAATCCCGGCGGACAGGGGAGGGCTACACCTTC
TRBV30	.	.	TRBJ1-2	CAWRQVMTGVNYGYTF	TGTGCCTGGAGACAGGTGATGACAGGAGTTAACTATGGCTACACCTTC
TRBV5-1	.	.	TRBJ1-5	CASSDGDGMAQPQHF	TGCGCCAGCAGCGACGGGGATGGGATGGCACAGCCCCAGCATTTT
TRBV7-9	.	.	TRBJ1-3	CASSAQVSGNTIYF	TGTGCCAGCAGCGCCCAGGTCTCTGGAAACACCATATATTTT
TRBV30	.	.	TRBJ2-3	CAWSVGPGGTDTQYF	TGTGCCTGGAGTGTAGGGCCGGGGGGCACAGATACGCAGTATTTT
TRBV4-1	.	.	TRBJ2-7	CASSQDYGVVYEQYF	TGCGCCAGCAGCCAAGATTACGGGGTCGTCTACGAGCAGTACTTC
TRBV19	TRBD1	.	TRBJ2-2	CASQEPGQGTGELFF	TGTGCCAGCCAGGAACCGGGACAGGGAACCGGGGAGCTGTTTTTT
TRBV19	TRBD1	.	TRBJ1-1	CASRRAGGKTEAFF	TGTGCCAGTAGGAGGGCAGGGGGCAAAACTGAAGCTTTCTTT
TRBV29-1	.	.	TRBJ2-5	CSAATGQETQYF	TGCAGCGCTGCCACGGGGCAAGAGACCCAGTACTTC
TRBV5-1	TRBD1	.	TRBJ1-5	CASSLASGGGQPQHF	TGCGCCAGCAGCTTGGCATCAGGGGGCGGTCAGCCCCAGCATTTT
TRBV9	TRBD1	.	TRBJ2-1	CASSVGTGSYNEQFF	TGTGCCAGCAGCGTAGGGACAGGCAGCTACAATGAGCAGTTCTTC
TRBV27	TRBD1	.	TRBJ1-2	CASSFDLTGSNGYTF	TGTGCCAGCAGTTTTGATCTGACAGGGTCGAATGGCTACACCTTC
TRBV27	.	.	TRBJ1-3	CASSSQGYAGNTIYF	TGTGCCAGCAGTTCCCAGGGGTACGCTGGAAACACCATATATTTT
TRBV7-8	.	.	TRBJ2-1	CASTKLGGADEQFF	TGTGCCAGCACCAAATTGGGGGGGGCGGATGAGCAGTTCTTC
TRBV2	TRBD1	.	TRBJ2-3	CASSRTGRTDTQYF	TGTGCCAGCTCTCGGACAGGGAGGACAGATACGCAGTATTTT
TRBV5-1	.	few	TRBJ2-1	CASSLDSPSDEQFF	TGCGCCAGCAGCTTAGACAGCCCGAGCGATGAGCAGTTCTTC
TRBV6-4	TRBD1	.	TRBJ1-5	CASSQDRGQPQHF	TGTGCCAGCAGCCAGGACAGGGGACAGCCCCAGCATTTT
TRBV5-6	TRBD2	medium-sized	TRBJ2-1	CASSLLAGSYNEQFF	TGTGCCAGCAGCTTGCTAGCGGGGAGCTACAATGAGCAGTTCTTC
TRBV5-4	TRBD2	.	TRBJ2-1	CASSLLAGSYNEQFF	TGTGCCAGCAGCTTGCTAGCGGGGAGCTACAATGAGCAGTTCTTC
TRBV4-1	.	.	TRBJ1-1	CASTVGDLNTEAFF	TGCGCCAGTACCGTGGGGGACTTGAACACTGAAGCTTTCTTT